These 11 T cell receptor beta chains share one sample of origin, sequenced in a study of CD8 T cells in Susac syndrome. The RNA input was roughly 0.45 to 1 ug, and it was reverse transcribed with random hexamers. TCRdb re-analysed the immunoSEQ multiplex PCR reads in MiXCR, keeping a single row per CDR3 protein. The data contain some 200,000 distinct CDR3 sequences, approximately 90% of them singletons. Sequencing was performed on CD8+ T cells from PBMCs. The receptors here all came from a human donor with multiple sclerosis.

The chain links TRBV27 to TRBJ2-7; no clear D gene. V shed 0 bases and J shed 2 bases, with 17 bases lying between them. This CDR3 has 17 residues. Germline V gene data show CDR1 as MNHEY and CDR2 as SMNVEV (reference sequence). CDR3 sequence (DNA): TGTGCCAGCAGTTTATCTGGTGGACCCCCTGGAACCTACGAGCAGTACTTC. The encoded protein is CASSLSGGPPGTYEQYF.

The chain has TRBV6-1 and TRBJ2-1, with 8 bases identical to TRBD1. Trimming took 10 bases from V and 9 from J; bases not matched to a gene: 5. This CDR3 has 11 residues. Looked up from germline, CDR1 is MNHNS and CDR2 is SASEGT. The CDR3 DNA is TGTGCCATAGGACAGGGCGGTGAGCAGTTCTTC. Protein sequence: CAIGQGGEQFF.

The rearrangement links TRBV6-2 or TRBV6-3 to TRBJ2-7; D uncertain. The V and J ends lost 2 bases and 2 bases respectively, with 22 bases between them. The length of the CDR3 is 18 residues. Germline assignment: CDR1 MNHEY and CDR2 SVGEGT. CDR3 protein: CASSYVPDSWKMPYEQYF. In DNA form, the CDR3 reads TGTGCCAGCAGTTACGTGCCGGATTCGTGGAAAATGCCCTACGAGCAGTACTTC.

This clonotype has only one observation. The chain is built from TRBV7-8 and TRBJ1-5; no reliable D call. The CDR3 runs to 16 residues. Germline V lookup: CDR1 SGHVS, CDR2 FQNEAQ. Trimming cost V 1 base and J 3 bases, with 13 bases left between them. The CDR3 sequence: CASSLEPEVNNQPQHF. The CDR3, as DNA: TGTGCCAGCAGCTTAGAACCCGAAGTGAACAATCAGCCCCAGCATTTT.

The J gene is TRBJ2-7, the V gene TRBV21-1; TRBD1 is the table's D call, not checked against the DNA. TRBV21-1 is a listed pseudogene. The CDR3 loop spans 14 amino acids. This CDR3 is CASSKVGHPYEQYF. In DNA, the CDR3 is TGTGCCAGCAGCAAAGTCGGACACCCCTACGAGCAGTACTTC.

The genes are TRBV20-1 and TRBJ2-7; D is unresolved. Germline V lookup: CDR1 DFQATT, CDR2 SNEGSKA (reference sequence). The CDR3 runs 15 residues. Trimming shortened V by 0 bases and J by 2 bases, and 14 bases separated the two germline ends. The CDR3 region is CSARDLVLGAYEQYF. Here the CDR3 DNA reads TGCAGTGCTAGAGATCTCGTTCTAGGAGCCTACGAGCAGTACTTC.

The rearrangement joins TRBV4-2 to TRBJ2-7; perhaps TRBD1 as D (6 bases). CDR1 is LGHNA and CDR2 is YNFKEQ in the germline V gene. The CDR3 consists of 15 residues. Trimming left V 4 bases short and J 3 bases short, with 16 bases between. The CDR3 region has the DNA TGTGCCAGCAGCCCTCCCGAGGACAGCCTCTACGAGCAGTACTTC. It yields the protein CASSPPEDSLYEQYF.

CDR3 in amino acids: CASSQARGRSYEQYF. CDR3 in DNA: TGCGCCAGCAGCCAAGCACGGGGTAGATCCTACGAGCAGTACTTC. The chain joins TRBV4-3 to TRBJ2-7, with a tentative D call TRBD2 (5 bases). CDR3 length: 15 amino acids. CDR1 and CDR2 from the germline V gene are LGHNA and YSLEER. The V end lost 1 base, the J end lost 1 base, and 11 bases lay between the germline ends.

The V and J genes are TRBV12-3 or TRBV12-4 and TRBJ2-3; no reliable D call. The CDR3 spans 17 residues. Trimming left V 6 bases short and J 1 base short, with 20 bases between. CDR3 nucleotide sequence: TGTGCCAGCAGCCCTTCCGTAAGTCGCTGGGGCACAGATACGCAGTATTTT. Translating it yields CASSPSVSRWGTDTQYF.

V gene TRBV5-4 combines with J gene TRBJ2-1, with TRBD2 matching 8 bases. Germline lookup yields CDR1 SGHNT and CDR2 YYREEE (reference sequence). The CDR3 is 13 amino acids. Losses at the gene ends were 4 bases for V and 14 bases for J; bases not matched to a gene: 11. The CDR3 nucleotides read TGTGCCAGCAGCGGTACTAGCGGACCGGGGGAGTTCTTC. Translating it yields CASSGTSGPGEFF.

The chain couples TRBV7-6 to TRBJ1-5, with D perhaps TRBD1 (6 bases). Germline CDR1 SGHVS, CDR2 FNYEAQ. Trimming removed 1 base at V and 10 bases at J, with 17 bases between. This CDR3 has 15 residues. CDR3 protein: CASSLGPMRGSPQHF. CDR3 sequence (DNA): TGTGCCAGCAGCTTAGGCCCTATGAGGGGGTCCCCCCAGCATTTT.